This TCR beta chain was profiled in a study of shared clonotypes between healthy human individuals. Study-wide findings and caveats: Some naive CD4 clonotypes, roughly 5%, turned up in common across a handful of donors. Larger richness was generally estimated for naive than memory subsets.

Points on this clone: Its antigen is unidentified.

Sequencing was performed with immunoSEQ multiplex PCR; in TCRdb, only in-frame clones are kept and a portion is missing. The table includes roughly 2.5 million clones, over 85% detected once. This CDR3 comprises 14 residues. Germline CDR1 and CDR2: SEHNR and FQNEAQ (reference sequence). V was clipped by 0 bases and J by 8 bases; unmatched bases: 5. The sample taken for sequencing was naive CD4+ T cells sorted from blood. Subset given: CD45RA+ positively selected. The V call is TRBV7-9, the J call TRBJ1-2; 8 bases are a match to TRBD1. The receptor comes from a man younger than 35 in good health. CDR3 in amino acids: CASSLAQGARGYTF. CDR3 in DNA: TGTGCCAGCAGCTTAGCGCAGGGGGCGAGGGGCTACACCTTC. The full variable domain, with the rest looked up from reference TRBV7-9 and TRBJ1-2, is DTGVSQNPRHKITKRGQNVTFRCDPISEHNRLYWYRQTLGQGPEFLTYFQNEAQLEKSRLLSDRFSAERPKGSFSTLEIQRTEQGDSAMYLCASSLAQGARGYTFGSGTRLTVV.